This T cell receptor (beta chain) was recovered during a study of cytomegalovirus exposure and HLA in healthy donors. Study results and caveats: Usually a TCR sequence was rare, but some public TCRs were found in many donors.

Concerning this clone itself: The antigen is not known.

This CDR3 has 14 residues. Germline loops: CDR1 MDHEN, CDR2 SYDVKM. The ends were cut back, 6 bases at V and 7 bases at J, with 15 bases in the middle. Assay used: immunoSEQ multiplex PCR; TCRdb lists only in-frame clones, some missing. In the table there are 250,000 or so clones, less than 90% of which are singletons. The sequenced material came from PBMCs. The chain uses TRBV28 and TRBJ1-4; perhaps TRBD1 as D (6 bases). This clonotype was obtained from a man between 18 and 29 years old in good health and CMV-seropositive. The CDR3 nucleotides read TGTGCCAGCAGATTGCAGGGGTTCGGTGAAAAACTGTTTTTT. Its protein product is CASRLQGFGEKLFF.